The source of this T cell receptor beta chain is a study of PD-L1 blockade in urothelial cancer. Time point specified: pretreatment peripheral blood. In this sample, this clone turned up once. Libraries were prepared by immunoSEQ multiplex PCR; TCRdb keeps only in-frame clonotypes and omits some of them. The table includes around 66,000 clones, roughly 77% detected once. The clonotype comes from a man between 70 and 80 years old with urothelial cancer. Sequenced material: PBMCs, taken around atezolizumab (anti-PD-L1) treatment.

The CDR3 region has the DNA TGCGCCAGCAGCCAAGACGGCAGGGACAATGAGCAGTTCTTC. This codes for CASSQDGRDNEQFF. The chain is built from TRBV4-1 and TRBJ2-1; D is possibly TRBD1 (5 bases). The CDR3 loop spans 14 amino acids. Germline lookup yields CDR1 MGHRA and CDR2 YSYEKL. The V end lost 0 bases, the J end lost 5 bases, and 8 bases lay between the germline ends.